A few counts support the clone carrying this TCR beta chain. Its specificity is not known. This entry comes from a study of shared clonotypes between healthy human individuals. Study-level findings and limits: Sampling covered nothing but blood. Tissue TCR repertoires likely differ from those found in blood.

Trimming removed 3 bases from V and 3 bases from J, with 10 bases in between. CDR1 is SGHNT, CDR2 YYREEE, per germline (reference sequence). This CDR3 contains 13 residues. Clones were sequenced by immunoSEQ multiplex PCR, and TCRdb holds only the in-frame ones, with some missing. In the table there are millions of clones, about 95% of which are singletons. Naive CD8 cells were CD45RO-negative, positively selected for CCR7, excluding terminally differentiated effector memory CD45RA+ cells. The chain employs TRBV5-4 and TRBJ2-7; D perhaps matches TRBD1 (6 bases). This clonotype originated in a man aged 18 to 29 in good health. Sequencing was performed on naive CD8+ T cells sorted from blood. Written as DNA, the CDR3 is TGTGCCAGCAGCTCCCGGGACAACTACGAGCAGTACTTC. This codes for CASSSRDNYEQYF.